One and the same sample provided the 10 T cell receptor beta chains below, sequenced in a study of blood T cell repertoires in COVID-19. The protocol was immunoSEQ multiplex PCR, while the TCRdb copy is restricted to in-frame clones and leaves out a portion. Of just over 300,000 clones in the sample, over 75% are singletons; the top ten hold less than 4.5%. Sequenced material: PBMCs or T cells enriched from blood (not recorded which). The receptors derive from a young man who had recovered from COVID-19.

The chain is built from TRBV2 and TRBJ1-6; tentatively, D is TRBD1 (5 bases). Germline CDR1 is SNHLY and CDR2 is FYNNEI. V shed 8 bases and J shed 7 bases, with 27 bases lying between them. This CDR3 is built from 18 residues. The CDR3: CASVQGLASPGANSPLHF. In DNA, the CDR3 is TGTGCCAGCGTCCAGGGCTTAGCAAGTCCGGGAGCGAATTCACCCCTCCACTTT.

The V gene is TRBV7-9, the J gene TRBJ1-4, with TRBD1 identical over 7 bases. Unmatched junction bases numbered 15, after V lost 6 bases and J lost 8 bases. Germline lookup yields CDR1 SEHNR and CDR2 FQNEAQ (reference sequence). The CDR3 length is 16 residues. The CDR3, as DNA: TGTGCCAGCAGGCCCTGGCGGGACAGAGTCAGCGAAAAACTGTTTTTT. Translation gives CASRPWRDRVSEKLFF.

The chain joins TRBV28 to TRBJ1-4, with TRBD1 as a possible D gene (5 bases). V dropped 5 bases and J dropped 7 bases, with 17 bases sitting between them. The CDR3 is 15 amino acids. Looked up from germline, CDR1 is MDHEN and CDR2 is SYDVKM. In DNA, the CDR3 is TGTGCCAGCAGTCCACGGGGGTTGGGGGGTGAAAAACTGTTTTTT. Amino acids: CASSPRGLGGEKLFF.

This clone was seen once. The genes are TRBV5-1 and TRBJ2-1, with TRBD1 as a possible D gene (5 bases). Looked up from germline, CDR1 is SGHRS and CDR2 is YFSETQ. The CDR3 has 14 amino acids. V lost 2 bases and J 2 bases, leaving 8 bases between the germline ends. The CDR3 reads CASSFPTAYNEQFF. CDR3 in DNA: TGCGCCAGCAGCTTCCCGACAGCCTACAATGAGCAGTTCTTC.

This chain links TRBV28 with TRBJ1-6, with a weak D call TRBD1 (6 bases). The V end was cut by 7 bases, the J end by 10 bases, with 20 bases between. The CDR3 loop spans 15 amino acids. Germline V gene data show CDR1 as MDHEN and CDR2 as SYDVKM. CDR3 DNA: TGTGCCAGCACCGCCGGTTTTGGGGGCAGATCACCCCTCCACTTT. It is translated as CASTAGFGGRSPLHF.

This chain connects TRBV6-5 to TRBJ1-2; D gene unclear. The germline gives CDR1 MNHEY, CDR2 SVGAGI. The CDR3 totals 13 residues. V was shortened by 6 bases and J by 8 bases, with 16 bases between the two germline ends. CDR3 amino acids: CASSPAVREGYTF. The DNA for the CDR3 is TGTGCCAGCAGCCCCGCGGTCCGGGAGGGCTACACCTTC.

This chain links TRBV7-9 with TRBJ1-2; D gene unclear. CDR3 length: 12 amino acids. Germline CDR1 and CDR2: SEHNR and FQNEAQ (reference sequence). Trimming removed 5 bases from V and 7 bases from J, with 11 bases in between. The CDR3 reads CASSAPRSGYTF. The CDR3 bases are TGTGCCAGCAGCGCCCCTCGGAGTGGCTACACCTTC.

J is TRBJ2-7 and V is TRBV5-4, with TRBD2 matching 12 bases. The CDR3 length is 16 residues. The V gene's germline CDR1 is SGHNT and CDR2 YYREEE (reference sequence). V dropped 4 bases and J dropped 0; count of bases not matched to a gene: 5. This CDR3 is CASSPGLAGSSYEQYF. The CDR3 DNA sequence: TGTGCCAGCAGCCCGGGACTAGCGGGCAGCTCCTACGAGCAGTACTTC.

The rearrangement joins TRBV18 to TRBJ1-2; 9 positions agree with TRBD1. The CDR3 loop spans 15 amino acids. The V gene's germline CDR1 is KGHSH and CDR2 LQKENI. Trimming removed 3 bases from V and 8 bases from J; junction bases left unmatched: 10. The CDR3 nucleotides are TGTGCCAGCTCACCTGCGGGACAGGGTCTATTCGGCTACACCTTC. This translates into CASSPAGQGLFGYTF.

The chain is built from TRBV5-5 and TRBJ2-6, with 10 bases that match TRBD1. The germline V gene has CDR1 SGHKS and CDR2 YYEKEE (reference sequence). J gave up 2 bases and V 7 bases, and 9 bases lay outside the gene matches. The CDR3 contains 17 residues. The CDR3 loop reads CASGGTGDLAGANVLTF. CDR3 DNA: TGTGCCAGCGGGGGGACAGGGGACTTAGCTGGGGCCAACGTCCTGACTTTC.